Following are 9 T cell receptor beta chains from one sample sequenced in a study of radiation and T cells in renal cell carcinoma. The assay was immunoSEQ multiplex PCR, and TCRdb's table has in-frame clones only and misses some. Of roughly 14,000 clones listed, approximately 65% are singletons. Treatment meaning: treatment-naive control, cytoreductive nephrectomy. The sequenced sample was tumor tissue, obtained from a patient whose treatment was nephrectomy without radiotherapy. These receptors were taken from a man in his sixties with renal cell carcinoma.

The chain couples TRBV18 to TRBJ2-3; TRBD2 aligns across 9 bases. CDR3 length: 14 residues. The germline gives CDR1 KGHSH, CDR2 LQKENI. J lost 6 bases, V lost 2 bases, and 3 bases had no gene match. The chain's CDR3 is CASSPGLASDTQYF. The CDR3 DNA sequence: TGTGCCAGCTCACCAGGACTAGCGAGTGATACGCAGTATTTT.

As DNA, the CDR3 is TGTGCCAGCAGCGTAGTGGGACTAGCGAATGAGCAGTTCTTC. Its translation is CASSVVGLANEQFF. The rearrangement uses TRBV9 and TRBJ2-1, with 10 bases aligning to TRBD2. The CDR3 is 14 amino acids. J gave up 7 bases and V 0 bases, and 1 base lay outside the gene matches. Germline values: CDR1 SGDLS, CDR2 YYNGEE.

V gene TRBV7-9 combines with J gene TRBJ2-2, with D perhaps matching TRBD1 (6 bases). V lost 5 bases, J lost 1 base, and 14 bases lay in between. Germline V gene sequence: CDR1 SEHNR, CDR2 FQNEAQ (reference sequence). The CDR3 contains 16 residues. CDR3 coding DNA: TGTGCCAGCAGCCGGGGCTCAGGGGTGAACACCGGGGAGCTGTTTTTT. It yields the protein CASSRGSGVNTGELFF.

The chain employs TRBV4-2 and TRBJ2-1, with D perhaps TRBD1 (5 bases). V lost 1 base and J 1 base, leaving 11 bases between the germline ends. This CDR3 is built from 16 residues. Germline loops: CDR1 LGHNA, CDR2 YNFKEQ. The CDR3 loop is CASSQAGAASYNEQFF. The CDR3 DNA follows: TGTGCCAGCAGCCAAGCTGGGGCAGCGTCCTACAATGAGCAGTTCTTC.

The chain employs TRBV19 and TRBJ1-5; TRBD1 might be the D (5 bases). The CDR3 runs to 13 residues. Between the trimmed V and J ends, which lost 3 bases and 5 bases, there was a span of 8 bases. The V gene's germline CDR1 is LNHDA and CDR2 SQIVND (reference sequence). CDR3 bases: TGTGCCAGTAGTATGGGGCGGGATCAGCCCCAGCATTTT. This codes for CASSMGRDQPQHF. Full variable domain (rest looked up from reference TRBV19 and TRBJ1-5): DGGITQSPKYLFRKEGQNVTLSCEQNLNHDAMYWYRQDPGQGLRLIYYSQIVNDFQKGDIAEGYSVSREKKESFPLTVTSAQKNPTAFYLCASSMGRDQPQHFGDGTRLSIL.

The rearrangement links TRBV7-2 to TRBJ2-7; D may be TRBD2 (7 bases). Trimming took 5 bases from V and 3 from J, leaving 17 bases between them. In germline, CDR1 is SGHTA, CDR2 FQGNSA. The CDR3 contains 15 residues. The CDR3 loop is CASSPGGGGLYEQYF. The CDR3 DNA reads as TGTGCCAGCAGCCCCGGAGGGGGGGGCCTCTACGAGCAGTACTTC.

The chain employs TRBV6-6 and TRBJ2-5; TRBD2 is a possible D gene (6 bases). The CDR3 length is 13 residues. V was trimmed by 2 bases and J by 3 bases, leaving 7 bases between them. CDR1 MNHNY and CDR2 SVGAGI come from the germline V gene (reference sequence). CDR3 nucleotide sequence: TGTGCCAGCAGTTACGGGGGGAAAGAGACCCAGTACTTC. As protein: CASSYGGKETQYF.

This clone was seen once. The J gene is TRBJ2-3, the V gene TRBV7-2; D gene unclear. This CDR3 is built from 11 residues. CDR1 is SGHTA and CDR2 is FQGNSA in the germline V gene. Trimming took off 3 bases at V and 6 bases at J, with 4 bases between the two ends. Written as DNA, the CDR3 is TGTGCCAGCAGCTTTGGGGATACGCAGTATTTT. This encodes CASSFGDTQYF.

A single count supports this clone. CDR3 coding DNA: TGTGCCATCAGTGGTAGTTGGAACACTGAAGCTTTCTTT. This gives the protein CAISGSWNTEAFF. J is TRBJ1-1 and V is TRBV10-3, with D hard to call. With 4 bases removed from V and 1 base from J, the gap between germline ends came to 7 bases. This CDR3 has 13 amino acids. Germline CDR1 reads ENHRY; CDR2 reads SYGVKD.